What follows describes a single T cell receptor beta chain. The antigen this receptor binds is unknown. The sample holds no much larger clone one base away, and base qualities are not on file. Inclusive of the bounding cysteine and phenylalanine, the CDR3 is 12 residues long. The only DNA kept is the CDR3, 36 bases in frame from the first base. CDR1 and CDR2 (MDHEN, SYDVKM) derive from the germline V gene. V was cut back by 6 bases and J by 5 bases, leaving a gap of 10 bases between them. Uncultured naive and memory CD4+ T cell DNA received deep-resolution immunoSEQ TCR-beta sequencing. Turning to the authors' computational methods: During preprocessing, nonproductive sequences were discarded, as were any CDR3s that did not begin with C, did not end with F or W, or were shorter than 7 amino acids. Cultured and uncultured naive and memory CD4+ repertoires were searched for CDR3s previously identified as spike- and CEF-reactive. After three terminal residues were trimmed from each end, CDR3 homology was quantified as pairwise Levenshtein distance using the stringdist R package. TCRdb's version of the immuneACCESS table is confined to in-frame rearrangements and falls short of the full clone set. An unresolved V gene accounts for under half of the shortfall where checked; the remainder is of unknown origin. For V, J and clone size, that table is used; D and trimming come from the DNA. The sample yields around 65,000 clones; around 86% were counted once. About 1.6% of the sample comes from the top ten.

The data derive from a study of CD4 T cells in relation to SARS-CoV-2 and coronaviruses (dated by TCRdb to 2020 to 2023). In the study overall: HLA restriction was mapped for shared crossreactive spike epitopes using patient-derived lymphoblastoid cell lines. Memory CD4+ T cell crossreactivity between SARS-CoV-2 and common cold coronavirus spike proteins was assessed at the TCR clonotype level in the study. A different TCR-beta assay, based on Illumina, was used to sequence expansion assays from other donors in the study. Samples from three pre-COVID donors and the naive versus memory experiments were sequenced with the Adaptive Biotechnologies TCR-sequencing kit; other data were Illumina-based. General conclusions and limits of the study: Because no donor provided both pre-pandemic and post-infection samples, tracing the source of pre-existing responses was limited. Sequencing of naive versus memory cells indicated that the assay detects memory recall responses, not primary responses primed during culture. Roughly 64% of donors had memory CD4+ clonotypes that crossrecognized SARS-CoV-2 and at least one common cold coronavirus spike. Significantly weaker SARS-CoV-2-driven expansion was shown by crossreactive clones than by monoreactive clones, consistent with antigenic imprinting. Crossreactivity analysis centred on spike protein, so crossreactivity against other viral proteins was not assessed. The study was limited by small numbers of patients and tested TCRs.

CD4+ T cells from unexposed donors were collected before the COVID-19 pandemic (2011-2018). To separate naive from memory CD4+ T cells, cryopreserved PBMCs first underwent CD4 enrichment and then EasySep naive CD4+ T cell enrichment. The leukapheresis product used for the unexposed donors was purchased from a commercial source. PBMCs were isolated from leukapheresis product or whole blood by Ficoll-Paque PLUS gradient centrifugation. PBMCs were either cryopreserved at -140°C or used fresh in the expansion assay. The QIAamp Micro DNA Kit was used to extract genomic DNA from the CD4+ T cells. The sequenced sample was memory CD4+ T cells from PBMCs. The cell subset or site label of this sample denotes: memory (non-naive) CD4+ T cells. The V gene is TRBV28 and the J gene is TRBJ1-2; the D gene is perhaps TRBD1, from 6 matching bases. This TCR was recovered from a human donor in good health. The DNA reads TGTGCCAGCAGGGGCCAGGGGTATGGCTACACCTTC. This gives the protein CASRGQGYGYTF.